The T cell receptor (beta chain) described here comes from a study of tumor and adjacent non-tumor tissue in lung cancer. Looking at the study overall: The patients, around 10 men and a few women, were 31 to 76 with stage I to III disease.

This sample's RNA came from whole unsorted tissue. Chemotherapy-naive patients with new lung cancer underwent thoracic surgery in China, August–late 2014. Three rounds of nested PCR, following a modified ARM-PCR protocol, produced the TCRbeta library. One entry per CDR3 protein, called by TCRdb with MiXCR from the multiplex PCR reads. The sample holds more than 60,000 distinct CDR3 sequences; around four fifths are singletons and the top ten take over 9.5%. General study points: Compared with tumor, normal lung showed significantly lower TCR diversity. Tumor repertoires had a smaller top 100 clone share than normal lung.

With regard to this clonotype: Its antigen remains unknown. A read error may produce the germline difference seen at one junction end.

The CDR3 extends over 13 amino acids. Germline values: CDR1 MNHEY, CDR2 SVGAGI. The gene calls are TRBV6-5 and TRBJ2-1; no clear D. The sequenced material came from lung tumor tissue. The receptor comes from a woman in her forties or fifties with non-small cell lung cancer. For the CDR3, the DNA is TGTGCCAGCAGTTACTCCTCCTACAATAAGCAATTCTTC. This codes for CASSYSSYNKQFF.